This entry describes one T cell receptor beta chain. The sample comes from a study of blood T cell repertoires in COVID-19. In the original workflow: Counts of nucleated cells, estimated from reference gene primer amplification, were obtained. The table came from immunoSEQ multiplex PCR; TCRdb's copy has only in-frame clones and leaves some out. V, J and clone size are those of that table, while D and trimming were read from the DNA. The top ten clones hold under 2% of a sample with 80,000 to 100,000 clones, 91% of them seen once. J was trimmed by 2 bases and V by 4 bases; bases with no gene match: 8. CDR3 length equals 15 residues. CDR1 is LGHDT and CDR2 is YNNKEL in the germline V gene (reference sequence).

The material sequenced was peripheral blood. This rearrangement joins TRBV3-1 (or the pseudogene TRBV3-2) to TRBJ2-7; TRBD2 agrees at 7 bases. The TCR originated in a human donor with active COVID-19. The donor label of this sample is uncertain. The CDR3 loop is CASSPRRGTPYEQYF. The CDR3 DNA reads as TGTGCCAGCAGCCCCCGGCGGGGGACCCCCTACGAGCAGTACTTC.